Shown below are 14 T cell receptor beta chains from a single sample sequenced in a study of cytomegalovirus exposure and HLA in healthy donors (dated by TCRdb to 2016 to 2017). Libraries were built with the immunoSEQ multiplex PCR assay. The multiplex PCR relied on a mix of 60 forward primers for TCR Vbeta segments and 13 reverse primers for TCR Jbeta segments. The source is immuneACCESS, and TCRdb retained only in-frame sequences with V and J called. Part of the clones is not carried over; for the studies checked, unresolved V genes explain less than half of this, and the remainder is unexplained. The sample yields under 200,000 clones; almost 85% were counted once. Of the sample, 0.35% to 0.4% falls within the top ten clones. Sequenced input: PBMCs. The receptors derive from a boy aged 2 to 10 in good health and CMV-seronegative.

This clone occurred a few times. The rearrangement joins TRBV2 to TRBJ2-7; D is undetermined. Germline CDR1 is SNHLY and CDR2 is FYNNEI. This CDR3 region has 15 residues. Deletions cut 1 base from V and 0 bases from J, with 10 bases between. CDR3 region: CASSEGAVSSYEQYF. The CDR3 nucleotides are TGTGCCAGCAGTGAAGGGGCAGTGTCCTCCTACGAGCAGTACTTC. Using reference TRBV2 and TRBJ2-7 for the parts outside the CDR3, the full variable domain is EPEVTQTPSHQVTQMGQEVILRCVPISNHLYFYWYRQILGQKVEFLVSFYNNEISEKSEIFDDQFSVERPDGSNFTLKIRSTKLEDSAMYFCASSEGAVSSYEQYFGPGTRLTVT.

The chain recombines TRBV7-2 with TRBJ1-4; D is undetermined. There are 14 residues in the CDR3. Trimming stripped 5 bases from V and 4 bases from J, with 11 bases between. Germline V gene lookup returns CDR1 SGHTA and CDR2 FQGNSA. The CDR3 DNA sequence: TGTGCCAGCAGCGATGAAGGACTTAATGAAAAACTGTTTTTT. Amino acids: CASSDEGLNEKLFF.

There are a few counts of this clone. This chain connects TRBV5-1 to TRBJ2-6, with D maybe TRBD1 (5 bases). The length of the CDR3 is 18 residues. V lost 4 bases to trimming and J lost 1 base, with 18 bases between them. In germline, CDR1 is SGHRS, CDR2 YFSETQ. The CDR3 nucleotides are TGCGCCAGCAGCCCCTCGAACCAAGGACATTCTGGGGCCAACGTCCTGACTTTC. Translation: CASSPSNQGHSGANVLTF.

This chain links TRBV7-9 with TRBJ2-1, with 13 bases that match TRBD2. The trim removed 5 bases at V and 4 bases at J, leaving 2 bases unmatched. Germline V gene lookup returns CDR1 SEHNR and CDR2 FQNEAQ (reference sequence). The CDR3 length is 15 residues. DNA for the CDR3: TGTGCCAGCAGCCCGGGACTAGCGGGGTACAATGAGCAGTTCTTC. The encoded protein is CASSPGLAGYNEQFF.

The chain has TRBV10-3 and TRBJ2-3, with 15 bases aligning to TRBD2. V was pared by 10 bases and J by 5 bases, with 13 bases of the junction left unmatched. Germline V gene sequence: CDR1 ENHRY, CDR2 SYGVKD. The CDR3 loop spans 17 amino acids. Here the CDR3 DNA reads TGTGCCACCCTACAGGGACTAGCGGGAGGATTTGGAGATACGCAGTATTTT. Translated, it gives CATLQGLAGGFGDTQYF.

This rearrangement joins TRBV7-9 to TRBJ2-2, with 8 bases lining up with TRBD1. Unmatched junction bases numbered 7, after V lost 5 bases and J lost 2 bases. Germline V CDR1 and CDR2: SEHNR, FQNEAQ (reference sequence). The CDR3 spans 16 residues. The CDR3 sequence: CASSPDRGPNTGELFF. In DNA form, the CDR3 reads TGTGCCAGCAGCCCAGACAGGGGACCAAACACCGGGGAGCTGTTTTTT. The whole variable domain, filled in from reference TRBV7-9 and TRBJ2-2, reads DTGVSQNPRHKITKRGQNVTFRCDPISEHNRLYWYRQTLGQGPEFLTYFQNEAQLEKSRLLSDRFSAERPKGSFSTLEIQRTEQGDSAMYLCASSPDRGPNTGELFFGEGSRLTVL.

The CDR3 loop reads CASSRSRDREEGYTF. CDR3 in DNA: TGTGCCAGCAGCCGGAGCCGGGACAGGGAGGAGGGCTACACCTTC. The chain uses TRBV11-2 and TRBJ1-2, with 9 bases identical to TRBD1. This CDR3 is built from 15 residues. J lost 8 bases, V lost 5 bases, and 12 bases had no gene match. The V gene's germline CDR1 is SGHAT and CDR2 FQNNGV.

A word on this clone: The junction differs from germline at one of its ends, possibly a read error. The CDR3 DNA reads as TGTGCCAGCAGCTACTCCGACAGGGTGCCAGATACGCAGTATTTT. It codes for CASSYSDRVPDTQYF. V gene TRBV6-5 combines with J gene TRBJ2-3, with TRBD1 matching over 7 bases. This CDR3 spans 15 amino acids. Germline V CDR1 and CDR2: MNHEY, SVGAGI.

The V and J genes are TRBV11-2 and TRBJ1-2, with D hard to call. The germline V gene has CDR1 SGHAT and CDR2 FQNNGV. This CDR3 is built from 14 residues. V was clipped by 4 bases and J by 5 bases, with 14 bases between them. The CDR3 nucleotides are TGTGCCAGCAGCTCCTCAACGGGGATATATGGCTACACCTTC. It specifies CASSSSTGIYGYTF.

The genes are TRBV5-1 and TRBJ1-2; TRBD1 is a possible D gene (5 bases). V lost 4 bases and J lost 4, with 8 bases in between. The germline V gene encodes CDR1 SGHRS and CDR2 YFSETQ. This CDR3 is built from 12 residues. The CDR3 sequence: CASSPDTYGYTF. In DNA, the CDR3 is TGCGCCAGCAGCCCGGACACCTATGGCTACACCTTC.

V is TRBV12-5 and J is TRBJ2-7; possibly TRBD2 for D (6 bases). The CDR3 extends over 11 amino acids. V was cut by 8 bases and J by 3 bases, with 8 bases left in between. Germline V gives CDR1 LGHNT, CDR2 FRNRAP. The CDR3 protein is CASSGVYEQYF. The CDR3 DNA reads TGTGCTAGTTCGGGGGTCTACGAGCAGTACTTC.

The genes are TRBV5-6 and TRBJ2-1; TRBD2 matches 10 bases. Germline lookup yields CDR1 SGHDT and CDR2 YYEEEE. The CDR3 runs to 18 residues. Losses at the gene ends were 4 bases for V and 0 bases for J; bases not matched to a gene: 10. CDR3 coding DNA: TGTGCCAGCAGCCCACTAGCGGGAAGCCTGAACTCCTACAATGAGCAGTTCTTC. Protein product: CASSPLAGSLNSYNEQFF.

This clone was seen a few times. The CDR3 nucleotides read TGTGCCAGCAGCGTCAGGGGTTACACTGAAGCTTTCTTT. Translation gives CASSVRGYTEAFF. The chain employs TRBV2 and TRBJ1-1; D may be TRBD1 (6 bases). Germline loops: CDR1 SNHLY, CDR2 FYNNEI. Trimming cost V 6 bases and J 3 bases, with 11 bases left between them. The CDR3 contains 13 residues.

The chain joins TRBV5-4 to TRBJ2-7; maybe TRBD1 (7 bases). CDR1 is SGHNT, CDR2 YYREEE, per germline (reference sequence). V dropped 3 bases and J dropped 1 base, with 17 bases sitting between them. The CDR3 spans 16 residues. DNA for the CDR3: TGTGCCAGCAGCTCTGAATCAGGGGGGTTTTCCTACGAGCAGTACTTC. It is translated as CASSSESGGFSYEQYF.